A selection of T cell receptor beta chains follows, all from one sample in a study of beta chain features in type 1 diabetes. Sequenced by immunoSEQ multiplex PCR; TCRdb stores in-frame clones only, minus some. The data contain roughly 300,000 clones, approximately 9.9% of them singletons. Sequences were obtained from central memory CD4+ T cells from blood. The receptors originated from a man in his thirties or forties with type 1 diabetes. Each CDR3 is given with its conserved first and last residue. The order of the fields is V gene, clone size, D gene, J gene, CDR3 protein, CDR3 DNA. A D gene is named only where the DNA matches it firmly. Where a row states a size, it is once, few, many or the class of an expanded clone; other rows omit it.

TRBV27	few	NA	TRBJ2-6	CASSLNGANVLTF	TGTGCCAGCAGTTTAAATGGGGCCAACGTCCTGACTTTC
TRBV7-2	NA	TRBD1	TRBJ2-5	CASSTRTGDETQYF	TGTGCCAGCAGCACCAGGACAGGGGATGAGACCCAGTACTTC
TRBV18	few	NA	TRBJ1-4	CASSPQPEKLFF	TGTGCCAGCTCACCACAGCCCGAAAAACTGTTTTTT
TRBV19	few	TRBD1	TRBJ1-4	CASSKDRAATNEKLFF	TGTGCCAGTAGTAAGGACAGGGCCGCAACTAATGAAAAACTGTTTTTT
TRBV30	NA	TRBD2	TRBJ2-3	CAWGTSGVTSTDTQYF	TGTGCCTGGGGGACTAGCGGGGTTACTAGCACAGATACGCAGTATTTT
TRBV27	few	NA	TRBJ2-5	CASVLGIQETQYF	TGTGCCAGCGTCCTCGGGATCCAAGAGACCCAGTACTTC
TRBV5-1	NA	NA	TRBJ2-3	CASSSAAGGTDTQYF	TGCGCCAGCAGCTCTGCGGCAGGGGGCACAGATACGCAGTATTTT
TRBV15	NA	NA	TRBJ1-2	CATSRVTGLSYGYTF	TGTGCCACCAGCAGAGTTACAGGACTCTCGTATGGCTACACCTTC
TRBV5-4	NA	NA	TRBJ1-1	CASGSGGRLGTEAFF	TGTGCCAGCGGCAGCGGGGGGCGCTTGGGCACTGAAGCTTTCTTT
TRBV29-1	few	NA	TRBJ1-2	CSVVVGEDGYTF	TGCAGCGTTGTTGTAGGGGAAGATGGCTACACCTTC
TRBV28	NA	NA	TRBJ2-3	CASSWRGHTDTQYF	TGTGCCAGCAGTTGGCGGGGCCACACAGATACGCAGTATTTT
TRBV25-1	NA	NA	TRBJ2-7	CASSEYSYEQYF	TGTGCCAGCAGTGAATACAGCTACGAGCAGTACTTC
TRBV25-1	few	TRBD1	TRBJ1-1	CASSEWGDRGGTEAFF	TGTGCCAGCAGTGAATGGGGGGACAGGGGTGGCACTGAAGCTTTCTTT
TRBV28	many	TRBD1	TRBJ2-7	CASSSLLDRGLYEQYF	TGTGCCAGCAGCTCACTTCTCGACAGGGGGCTATACGAGCAGTACTTC
TRBV5-1	NA	NA	TRBJ2-7	CASSLGGPSSYEQYF	TGCGCCAGCAGCTTGGGAGGACCGAGCTCCTACGAGCAGTACTTC
TRBV25-1	few	NA	TRBJ2-7	CASRGSGTAPYEQYF	TGTGCCAGCAGGGGATCCGGGACGGCCCCCTACGAGCAGTACTTC
TRBV7-9	NA	NA	TRBJ1-2	CASSFDSWGYTF	TGTGCCAGCAGCTTCGATTCGTGGGGCTACACCTTC
TRBV9	NA	NA	TRBJ2-3	CASSLVGGTDTQYF	TGTGCCAGCAGCCTAGTAGGGGGCACAGATACGCAGTATTTT
TRBV5-6	NA	NA	TRBJ1-2	CASSEQAYGYTF	TGTGCCAGCAGCGAGCAAGCCTATGGCTACACCTTC
TRBV18	NA	NA	TRBJ2-2	CASSLTNTGELFF	TGTGCCAGCTCACTAACGAACACCGGGGAGCTGTTTTTT
TRBV19	NA	NA	TRBJ2-7	CASGGTDHREQYF	TGTGCCAGTGGGGGGACAGACCACCGCGAGCAGTACTTC
TRBV2	NA	NA	TRBJ2-2	CASSERQGDLGELFF	TGTGCCAGCAGTGAGCGGCAGGGCGACCTCGGGGAGCTGTTTTTT
TRBV7-7	many	NA	TRBJ2-2	CASSPGPTGELFF	TGTGCTAGCAGCCCCGGTCCCACCGGGGAGCTGTTTTTT
TRBV10-3	NA	NA	TRBJ1-3	CAISDHLGSGNTIYF	TGTGCCATCAGCGACCACCTTGGCTCTGGAAACACCATATATTTT
TRBV29-1	few	NA	TRBJ2-3	CSVARGDTQYF	TGCAGCGTGGCTAGGGGAGATACGCAGTATTTT
TRBV6-5	NA	NA	TRBJ2-3	CASSYSMQGGDTQYF	TGTGCCAGCAGTTACTCGATGCAGGGTGGGGATACGCAGTATTTT
TRBV7-2	many	TRBD2	TRBJ2-3	CATEVGSGGEDTQYF	TGTGCCACCGAAGTGGGTAGCGGGGGTGAAGATACGCAGTATTTT
TRBV9	few	TRBD2	TRBJ2-2	CASSVVSGGNTGELFF	TGTGCCAGCAGCGTAGTCAGCGGGGGTAACACCGGGGAGCTGTTTTTT
TRBV9	few	NA	TRBJ1-1	CASSVEQSRTEAFF	TGTGCCAGCAGCGTAGAACAAAGCCGGACTGAAGCTTTCTTT
TRBV10-3	few	TRBD1	TRBJ2-3	CAISGGGTDTQYF	TGTGCCATCTCAGGGGGCGGGACAGATACGCAGTATTTT
TRBV28	NA	NA	TRBJ2-5	CASSYIERETQYF	TGTGCCAGCAGTTATATCGAGCGAGAGACCCAGTACTTC
TRBV15	NA	NA	TRBJ1-4	CATSPPGANEKLFF	TGTGCCACCAGCCCCCCAGGGGCCAATGAAAAACTGTTTTTT
TRBV29-1	few	NA	TRBJ2-1	CSVVKGDIYNEQFF	TGCAGCGTCGTCAAAGGGGACATTTACAATGAGCAGTTCTTC
TRBV4-1	NA	NA	TRBJ1-2	CASSQDRRSGYTF	TGCGCCAGCAGCCAAGATAGGCGATCGGGCTACACCTTC
TRBV2	many	NA	TRBJ1-1	CASSGQRGEAFF	TGTGCCAGCAGTGGACAGAGGGGCGAAGCTTTCTTT
TRBV2	few	NA	TRBJ2-5	CASNAPSGGGTQETQYF	TGTGCCAGCAACGCCCCATCCGGGGGCGGGACACAAGAGACCCAGTACTTC
TRBV11-3	many	NA	TRBJ2-7	CASSSGKEVQYF	TGTGCCAGCAGCTCTGGAAAGGAGGTGCAGTACTTC